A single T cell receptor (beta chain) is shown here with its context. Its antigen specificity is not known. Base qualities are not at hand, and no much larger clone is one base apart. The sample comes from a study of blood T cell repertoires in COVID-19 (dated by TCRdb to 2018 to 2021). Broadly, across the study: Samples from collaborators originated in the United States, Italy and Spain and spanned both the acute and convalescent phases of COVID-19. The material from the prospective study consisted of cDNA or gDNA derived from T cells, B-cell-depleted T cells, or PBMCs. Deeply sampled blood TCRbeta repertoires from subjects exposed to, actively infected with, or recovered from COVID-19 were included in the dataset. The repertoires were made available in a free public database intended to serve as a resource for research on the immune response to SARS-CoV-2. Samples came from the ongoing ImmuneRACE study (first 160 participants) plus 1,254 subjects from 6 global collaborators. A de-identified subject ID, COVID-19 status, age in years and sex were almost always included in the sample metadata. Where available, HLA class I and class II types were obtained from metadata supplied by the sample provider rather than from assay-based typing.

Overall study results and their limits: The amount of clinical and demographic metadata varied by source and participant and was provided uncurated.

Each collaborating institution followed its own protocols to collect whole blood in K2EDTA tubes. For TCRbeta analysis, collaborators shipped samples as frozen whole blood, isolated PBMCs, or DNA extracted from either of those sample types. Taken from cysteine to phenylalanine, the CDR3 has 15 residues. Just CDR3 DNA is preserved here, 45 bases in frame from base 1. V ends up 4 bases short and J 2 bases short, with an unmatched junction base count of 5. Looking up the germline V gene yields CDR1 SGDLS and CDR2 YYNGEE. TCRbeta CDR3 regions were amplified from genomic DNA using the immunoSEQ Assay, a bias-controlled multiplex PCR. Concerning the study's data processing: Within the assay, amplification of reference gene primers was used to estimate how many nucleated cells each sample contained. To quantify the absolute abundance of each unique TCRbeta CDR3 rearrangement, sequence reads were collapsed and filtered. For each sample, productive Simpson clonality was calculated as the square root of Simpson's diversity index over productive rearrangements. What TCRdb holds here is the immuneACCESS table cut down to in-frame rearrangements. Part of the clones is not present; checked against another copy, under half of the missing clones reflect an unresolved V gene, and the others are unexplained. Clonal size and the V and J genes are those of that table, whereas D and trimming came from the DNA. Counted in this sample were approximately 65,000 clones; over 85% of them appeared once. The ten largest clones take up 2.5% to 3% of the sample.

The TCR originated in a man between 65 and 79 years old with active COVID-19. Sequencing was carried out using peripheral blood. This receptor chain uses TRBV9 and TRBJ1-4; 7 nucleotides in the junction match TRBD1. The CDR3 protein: CASSSVGGTNEKLFF. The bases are TGTGCCAGCAGCTCGGTAGGGGGCACTAATGAAAAACTGTTTTTT.